A single sample gave rise to the 21 T cell receptor beta chains below, sequenced in a study of T cell responses to AZD1222 COVID-19 vaccine. Data came from immunoSEQ multiplex PCR; TCRdb stores just in-frame clones and leaves some out. The sample holds roughly 79,000 clones, approximately 80% seen once. The sample was peripheral blood, taken on day 0 of AZD1222 vaccination. Receptors were obtained from an adult in good health.

The J gene is TRBJ1-5, the V gene TRBV6-5; TRBD1 is a possible D gene (5 bases). CDR1 is MNHEY, CDR2 SVGAGI, per germline. The V gene lost 6 bases and the J gene lost 7 bases, with 19 bases spanning the gap. The CDR3 has 15 amino acids. The CDR3 coding sequence is TGTGCCAGCAGGGAGATATATCAGGGTGGCCAGCCCCAGCATTTT. Translation gives CASREIYQGGQPQHF.

Regarding this clone: The sample carries other DNA sequences with the same CDR3. V and J are TRBV7-9 and TRBJ1-5, with 8 bases that match TRBD1. Trimming cost V 6 bases and J 4 bases; bases outside gene matches: 5. Germline-derived CDR1 and CDR2 are SEHNR and FQNEAQ (reference sequence). This CDR3 region has 14 residues. The CDR3 nucleotides read TGTGCCAGCAGTTCGGACAGGGAAAATCAGCCCCAGCATTTT. Translating it yields CASSSDRENQPQHF.

CDR3 residues: CASSPGRSTDTQYF. In DNA, the CDR3 is TGTGCCAGCTCACCCGGGAGGAGCACAGATACGCAGTATTTT. The chain recombines TRBV18 with TRBJ2-3; 7 bases agree with TRBD2. Losses at the gene ends were 3 bases for V and 0 bases for J; bases not matched to a gene: 0. CDR1 and CDR2 from the germline V gene are KGHSH and LQKENI. The CDR3 extends over 14 amino acids. Combining the CDR3 with reference TRBV18 and TRBJ2-3 gives the whole variable domain NAGVMQNPRHLVRRRGQEARLRCSPMKGHSHVYWYRQLPEEGLKFMVYLQKENIIDESGMPKERFSAEFPKEGPSILRIQQVVRGDSAAYFCASSPGRSTDTQYFGPGTRLTVL.

This clone was picked up a small number of times. This chain uses TRBV5-1 with TRBJ2-7; tentatively, D is TRBD2 (5 bases). CDR3 length: 15 residues. V was shortened by 0 bases and J by 4 bases, with 14 bases between the two germline ends. The germline CDR1 and CDR2 sequences are SGHRS and YFSETQ. The DNA for the CDR3 is TGCGCCAGCAGCTTGGAGGTGCGGGTAAGGTACGAGCAGTACTTC. It specifies CASSLEVRVRYEQYF.

The table lists this clone with a few counts. The chain employs TRBV24-1 and TRBJ2-1; the D call may be TRBD1 or TRBD2 (5 bases each). This CDR3 region has 14 residues. Trimming pared 5 bases from V and 9 bases from J, leaving 16 bases between. Germline CDR1 and CDR2: KGHDR and SFDVKD. As DNA, the CDR3 is TGTGCCACCAGTGGTCCCCCCGTGAGGGGTGAGCAGTTCTTC. It yields the protein CATSGPPVRGEQFF.

V gene TRBV4-3 combines with J gene TRBJ2-5, with D hard to call. Germline assignment: CDR1 LGHNA and CDR2 YSLEER. The CDR3 extends over 14 amino acids. Trimming pared 4 bases from V and 3 bases from J, leaving 12 bases between. The CDR3 loop reads CASSRTPEKETQYF. CDR3 coding DNA: TGCGCCAGCAGCCGGACCCCAGAGAAAGAGACCCAGTACTTC.

This chain links TRBV7-9 with TRBJ1-3; no definite D call. The CDR3 sequence is 15 residues long. Germline CDR1 reads SEHNR; CDR2 reads FQNEAQ (reference sequence). The V end lost 5 bases, the J end lost 0 bases, and 11 bases lay between the germline ends. CDR3 coding DNA: TGTGCCAGCAGCCCAGGACTGCTCTCTGGAAACACCATATATTTT. Translating gives CASSPGLLSGNTIYF.

This sequence joins TRBV6-5 and TRBJ2-3; D is ambiguous. The V end was cut by 0 bases, the J end by 4 bases, with 8 bases between. Per germline, CDR1 MNHEY and CDR2 SVGAGI. This CDR3 is 14 amino acids long. This chain's CDR3 is CASSYSMVADTQYF. As DNA, the CDR3 is TGTGCCAGCAGTTACTCGATGGTAGCAGATACGCAGTATTTT.

V is TRBV18 and J is TRBJ2-5, with D unclear. This CDR3 has 13 amino acids. The germline CDR1 and CDR2 sequences are KGHSH and LQKENI. With 0 bases removed from V and 5 bases from J, the gap between germline ends came to 7 bases. The CDR3 DNA is TGTGCCAGCTCACCACCTAGTTTGGAGACCCAGTACTTC. This encodes CASSPPSLETQYF.

V and J are TRBV5-1 and TRBJ2-1; no firm D call. V lost 0 bases, J lost 0 bases, and 10 bases lay in between. The CDR3 runs 16 residues. Germline values: CDR1 SGHRS, CDR2 YFSETQ. CDR3 nucleotide sequence: TGCGCCAGCAGCTTGGTCACCACAAGCTCCTACAATGAGCAGTTCTTC. This gives the protein CASSLVTTSSYNEQFF.

The CDR3 sequence: CASTRAGVINNEQFF. DNA of the CDR3: TGTGCCAGCACCCGAGCGGGAGTTATAAACAATGAGCAGTTCTTC. This chain uses TRBV7-9 with TRBJ2-1, with 8 positions matching TRBD2. V lost 7 bases and J lost 5; bases outside the gene matches: 10. Germline V gene lookup returns CDR1 SEHNR and CDR2 FQNEAQ (reference sequence). The CDR3 totals 15 residues.

The chain links TRBV18 to TRBJ2-1, with 7 bases aligning to TRBD2. Germline values: CDR1 KGHSH, CDR2 LQKENI. V was pared by 1 base and J by 5 bases, with 5 bases of the junction left unmatched. This CDR3 contains 15 residues. The CDR3: CASSPRTSQNNEQFF. The CDR3 nucleotides are TGTGCCAGCTCACCACGGACTAGTCAAAACAATGAGCAGTTCTTC.

The chain joins TRBV5-1 to TRBJ2-2, with 7 bases that match TRBD1. The germline gives CDR1 SGHRS, CDR2 YFSETQ. Unmatched junction bases numbered 4, after V lost 5 bases and J lost 0 bases. CDR3 length equals 15 residues. The CDR3 region has the DNA TGCGCCAGCAGTATCGGGACAGCGAACACCGGGGAGCTGTTTTTT. It codes for CASSIGTANTGELFF.

Remarks on this clone: At the DNA level, this CDR3 is encoded by other sequences in the same sample as well. V and J are TRBV28 and TRBJ2-5, with D possibly TRBD1 on 7 matching bases. CDR1 and CDR2 from the germline V gene are MDHEN and SYDVKM. This CDR3 is 15 amino acids long. The V end was cut by 5 bases, the J end by 5 bases, with 18 bases between. For the CDR3, the DNA is TGTGCCAGCAGTACGCCTTCAGGGGGGCGGGAGACCCAGTACTTC. This sequence encodes CASSTPSGGRETQYF.

The chain employs TRBV28 and TRBJ2-2; D may match TRBD1 or TRBD2 (5 bases each). Trimming pared 4 bases from V and 0 bases from J, leaving 9 bases between. This CDR3 region has 15 residues. CDR1 and CDR2 from the germline V gene are MDHEN and SYDVKM. The CDR3 protein is CASSSGAANTGELFF. For the CDR3, the DNA is TGTGCCAGCAGTTCCGGGGCAGCGAACACCGGGGAGCTGTTTTTT.

The count of this clone is one. A read error may be the cause here, since a much bigger clone is one base away. The CDR3 loop reads CASSFGGSNQSQHF. CDR3 coding DNA: TGTGCCAGCAGTTTTGGGGGCAGTAATCAGTCCCAGCATTTT. V usage is TRBV27 and J usage is TRBJ1-5, with D perhaps TRBD1 (6 bases). From germline, CDR1 is MNHEY and CDR2 SMNVEV (reference sequence). The CDR3 totals 14 residues.

This clone has more than one count but fewer than ten. The chain recombines TRBV4-1 with TRBJ2-7; 7 positions agree with TRBD2. Germline CDR1 is MGHRA and CDR2 is YSYEKL. V lost 3 bases to trimming and J lost 3 bases; unmatched junction nucleotides: 8. This CDR3 is built from 15 residues. The CDR3 region has the DNA TGCGCCAGCAGCCAGCCAGCGGGACGGAACTACGAGCAGTACTTC. It yields the protein CASSQPAGRNYEQYF.

The chain joins TRBV5-1 to TRBJ2-1, with 10 bases that match TRBD2. Unmatched junction bases numbered 8, after V lost 7 bases and J lost 7 bases. The CDR3 is 14 amino acids. Germline V gene sequence: CDR1 SGHRS, CDR2 YFSETQ. This CDR3 is CASGTSGAVNEQFF. CDR3 nucleotides: TGCGCCAGCGGAACTAGCGGGGCGGTGAATGAGCAGTTCTTC.

This clone was seen only once. The chain recombines TRBV19 with TRBJ1-5; 7 positions match TRBD1. V dropped 4 bases and J dropped 1; count of bases not matched to a gene: 7. Germline V lookup: CDR1 LNHDA, CDR2 SQIVND (reference sequence). The CDR3 extends over 16 amino acids. CDR3 protein: CASSNRQGGSNQPQHF. CDR3 sequence (DNA): TGTGCCAGTAGTAATAGACAGGGAGGCAGCAATCAGCCCCAGCATTTT.

This sequence joins TRBV2 and TRBJ1-1, with TRBD1 matching 8 bases. V gave up 8 bases and J gave up 4 bases; unmatched junction bases: 12. The CDR3 extends over 15 amino acids. Germline CDR1 and CDR2: SNHLY and FYNNEI. The CDR3 nucleotides read TGTGCCAGCGGGGGGGCAGGGGGCCTGAGCACTGAAGCTTTCTTT. This translates into CASGGAGGLSTEAFF.

This clone turned up a few times. The V gene is TRBV14, the J gene TRBJ2-3, with D hard to call. The germline V and J ends were trimmed by 2 bases and 4 bases, with 7 bases remaining between them. This CDR3 has 13 residues. Germline V gene sequence: CDR1 SGHDN, CDR2 FVKESK. The CDR3 sequence is CASSQPSADTQYF. In DNA, the CDR3 is TGTGCCAGCAGCCAACCAAGTGCAGATACGCAGTATTTT.